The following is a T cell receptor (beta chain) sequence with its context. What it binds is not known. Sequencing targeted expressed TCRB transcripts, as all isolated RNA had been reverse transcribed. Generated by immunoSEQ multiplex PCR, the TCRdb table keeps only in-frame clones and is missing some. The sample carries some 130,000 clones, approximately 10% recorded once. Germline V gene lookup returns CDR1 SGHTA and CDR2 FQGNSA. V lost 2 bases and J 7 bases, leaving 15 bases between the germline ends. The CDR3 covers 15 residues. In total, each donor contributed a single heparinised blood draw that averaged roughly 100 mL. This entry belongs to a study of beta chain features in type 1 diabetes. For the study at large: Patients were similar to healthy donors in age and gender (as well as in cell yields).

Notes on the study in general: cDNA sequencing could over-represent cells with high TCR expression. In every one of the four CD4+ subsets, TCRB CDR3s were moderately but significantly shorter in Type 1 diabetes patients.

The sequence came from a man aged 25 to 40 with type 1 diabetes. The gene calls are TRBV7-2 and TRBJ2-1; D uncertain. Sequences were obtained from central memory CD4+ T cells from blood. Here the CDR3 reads CASSLSGSDLNEQFF. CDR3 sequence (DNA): TGTGCCAGCAGCTTATCCGGGTCCGATCTAAATGAGCAGTTCTTC.